A selection of T cell receptor beta chains follows, all from one sample in a study of post-analysis software for immune sequencing data. TCRdb processed the PCR reads anew with MiXCR; each CDR3 protein has one entry. Among around 710,000 distinct CDR3 sequences listed, about 43% were seen once. Sequenced material: blood. The receptor source for this set is a girl aged 5-17 years with multiple sclerosis. The CDR3 runs from the conserved cysteine through the conserved F or W. Fields, in order: CDR3 DNA, CDR3 protein, D gene, clone size, V gene, J gene. D genes are given only for firm matches. For some rows the clone size is stated as once, few or many, or as a class when expanded; others skip it.

TGTGCCACCAGTGTAGGCCAAGGTGGGGTCCAGTACTTC	CATSVGQGGVQYF	NA	many	TRBV24-1	TRBJ2-5
TGTGCCAGCAGCTCACTAGCGTCCCCAGGGGAGCAGTTCTTC	CASSSLASPGEQFF	TRBD2	once	TRBV11-1	TRBJ2-1
TGTGCCAGCAGCCACGGGTCGGGACTAGCGGGGTGGGACGAGCAGTTCTTC	CASSHGSGLAGWDEQFF	TRBD2	NA	TRBV7-8	TRBJ2-1
TGTGCCAGCAGTTTAGAATTAAGGAGCTCCCGGGACACCGGGGAGCTGTTTTTT	CASSLELRSSRDTGELFF	NA	NA	TRBV11-2	TRBJ2-2
TGCAGCGTTGATCACGGGGCTTATGGCTACACCTTC	CSVDHGAYGYTF	NA	NA	TRBV29-1	TRBJ1-2
TGCAGTGCTAGAGAGGGGCGGGGCCTGTTACCCTACGAGCAGTACTTC	CSAREGRGLLPYEQYF	NA	few	TRBV20-1	TRBJ2-7
TGTGCCAGCAGCCCCAACAGGGTCGTCAATGAGCAGTTCTTC	CASSPNRVVNEQFF	NA	few	TRBV6-6	TRBJ2-1
TGTGCCAGCAGTTTGATCAGGGGCCAAGAGACCCAGTACTTC	CASSLIRGQETQYF	NA	NA	TRBV12-3/TRBV12-4	TRBJ2-5
TGCAGTGCGAAAGGGGCTTGGGCATGGGATAGCGGGAGGGCCGCCCTCTACAATGAGCAGTTCTTC	CSAKGAWAWDSGRAALYNEQFF	TRBD2	few	TRBV20-1	TRBJ2-1
TGCAGTGCTAGAGATCCTAAGGCTAGCGGGTTAGAGACCCAGTACTTC	CSARDPKASGLETQYF	TRBD2	NA	TRBV20-1	TRBJ2-5
TGCGCCAGCAGCTTAGCGGACACTTACAATGAGCAGTTCTTC	CASSLADTYNEQFF	NA	NA	TRBV5-1	TRBJ2-1
TGTGCCAGCAGCTTAGCGGCGGAGACCCAGTACTTC	CASSLAAETQYF	NA	many	TRBV12-3/TRBV12-4	TRBJ2-5
TGTGCCAGCAGCCCCAGGGGCGGCACAGATACGCAGTATTTT	CASSPRGGTDTQYF	NA	many	TRBV7-2	TRBJ2-3
TGCAGCGTCGGATACAGGGGAGCCTACGAGCAGTACTTC	CSVGYRGAYEQYF	TRBD1	NA	TRBV29-1	TRBJ2-7
TGTGCCAGCAGTTTATACAGCGCGAACACCGGGGAGCTGTTTTTT	CASSLYSANTGELFF	NA	NA	TRBV12-3/TRBV12-4	TRBJ2-2
TGCGCCAGCAGCTGGGGGGGTGAGCAGTTCTTC	CASSWGGEQFF	TRBD2	few	TRBV5-1	TRBJ2-1
TGTGCCACCAGTGATCAACGGGACGCCGGATCCACAGATACGCAGTATTTT	CATSDQRDAGSTDTQYF	NA	NA	TRBV24-1	TRBJ2-3
TGTGCCATCAGTGAGCGGCAGGGGGTCTATGGCTACACCTTC	CAISERQGVYGYTF	TRBD1	few	TRBV10-3	TRBJ1-2
TGTGCCAGCTCTCCGACAATTAACTATGGCTACACCTTC	CASSPTINYGYTF	NA	NA	TRBV18	TRBJ1-2
TGCAGTGCTCTAGCGGGAGGGGAAGAGACCCAGTACTTC	CSALAGGEETQYF	TRBD2	NA	TRBV20-1	TRBJ2-5
TGTGCCAGCAGCGACCGGACCCAAGAGACCCAGTACTTC	CASSDRTQETQYF	NA	NA	TRBV9	TRBJ2-5
TGTGCCAGCAGCTTTAGGACTAGCGGGAGTCTAACAGATACGCAGTATTTT	CASSFRTSGSLTDTQYF	TRBD2	few	TRBV5-5	TRBJ2-3
TGTGCCAGCACCAACAGGGGGGAGAACACAGATACGCAGTATTTT	CASTNRGENTDTQYF	TRBD1	NA	TRBV27	TRBJ2-3
TGTGCCAGCAGTTTATCTGGGGGCGCGAATACCGGGGAGCTGTTTTTT	CASSLSGGANTGELFF	NA	few	TRBV12-3/TRBV12-4	TRBJ2-2
TGCGCCAGCAGTAACACCGGGCCCCCAATGGAAAAACTGTTTTTT	CASSNTGPPMEKLFF	NA	few	TRBV5-1	TRBJ1-4
TGCGCCAGCAGCCTTGAGGCGGGGGGAAACTACGAGCAGTACTTC	CASSLEAGGNYEQYF	TRBD2	NA	TRBV4-3	TRBJ2-7
TGTGCCAGCAGCCAGATATGGGAGGCTGCAGGGAATGAGCAGTTCTTC	CASSQIWEAAGNEQFF	NA	few	TRBV4-2	TRBJ2-1
TGCGCCAGCAGCTACCGTAGCGGGAGTAATGAGCAGTTCTTC	CASSYRSGSNEQFF	TRBD2	NA	TRBV5-1	TRBJ2-1
TGTGCCACCCTTCCTAGGCGAAGGGACAATCAGCCCCAGCATTTT	CATLPRRRDNQPQHF	NA	NA	TRBV24-1	TRBJ1-5
TGTGCCAGCAGCCTAGCGGGAGGGTGGAACACAGATACGCAGTATTTT	CASSLAGGWNTDTQYF	TRBD2	NA	TRBV7-3	TRBJ2-3
TGCAGTGCTAGAGAGGGACTGGGCTCCTACAATGAGCAGTTCTTC	CSAREGLGSYNEQFF	NA	few	TRBV20-1	TRBJ2-1
TGTGCCAGCAGTCACCTTACGCCCTACGAGCAGTACTTC	CASSHLTPYEQYF	NA	NA	TRBV12-3/TRBV12-4	TRBJ2-7
TGCGCCAGCAGCTTGTCGCGGGTCAGGGGAGACGAGCAGTACTTC	CASSLSRVRGDEQYF	NA	NA	TRBV5-1	TRBJ2-7
TGTGCCAGCGCTTCCCGCGTTCGAGCTTTCTTT	CASASRVRAFF	NA	few	TRBV12-3/TRBV12-4	TRBJ1-1
TGTGCCAGCAGTTCCTCCCGGGCCATGGCAGGCTACACCTTC	CASSSSRAMAGYTF	NA	few	TRBV6-6	TRBJ1-2
TGTGCCAGCAGCCAGACCGTGGGCTACGAGCAGTACTTC	CASSQTVGYEQYF	NA	few	TRBV12-3/TRBV12-4	TRBJ2-7
TGTGCCAGCAGTTTATGGCGGACCTCCTACAATGAGCAGTACTTC	CASSLWRTSYNEQYF	NA	NA	TRBV28	TRBJ2-7
TGTGCCACCAACCCAGCGGGAGGGGGGAATGAGCAGTTCTTC	CATNPAGGGNEQFF	TRBD2	NA	TRBV15	TRBJ2-1
TGTGCCAGCAGCTTCCGGGACAGGGGTAATACTGAGCAGTTCTTC	CASSFRDRGNTEQFF	TRBD1	few	TRBV7-9	TRBJ2-1
TGTGCCAGCAGTTTAAGGGAGGGGAGCTCCTACGAGCAGTACTTC	CASSLREGSSYEQYF	TRBD2	few	TRBV12-3/TRBV12-4	TRBJ2-7